A selection of T cell receptor beta chains follows, all from one sample in a study of T-cell memory formation after mild COVID-19. TCRdb analysed the 5' RACE reads with MiXCR anew, one entry per CDR3 protein. The sample carries 85,000 to 130,000 distinct CDR3 sequences, 9.5% to 15% recorded once. What was sequenced was PBMCs or a T cell subset sorted from them (not recorded which). These receptors all stem from an adult woman who had mild COVID-19 (a few samples of this study predate the infection). Cell type and time point are not known. CDR3s include the opening cysteine and the closing phenylalanine or tryptophan. The order of the fields is J gene, D gene, clone size, V gene, CDR3 protein, CDR3 DNA. D genes are given only for firm matches. Size tells how often a clone was seen (once, few, many) or the class of an expanded clone, and some rows leave it out.

>TRBJ2-6|NA|NA|TRBV18
CASSPPSPISGANVLTF
TGTGCCAGCTCACCACCGTCGCCAATCTCTGGGGCCAACGTCCTGACTTTC
>TRBJ1-2|NA|NA|TRBV29-1
CSVERGVYGYTF
TGCAGCGTTGAGCGGGGTGTCTATGGCTACACCTTC
>TRBJ2-7|NA|few|TRBV19
CASSMTGGQFSYEQYF
TGTGCCAGTAGTATGACGGGGGGACAGTTCTCCTACGAGCAGTACTTC
>TRBJ1-5|NA|few|TRBV12-3/TRBV12-4
CASTLGGRNQPQHF
TGTGCCAGCACCCTGGGAGGGCGCAATCAGCCCCAGCATTTT
>TRBJ2-1|TRBD2|once|TRBV29-1
CSVEGAGGVDEQFF
TGCAGCGTTGAAGGGGCGGGGGGCGTAGATGAGCAGTTCTTC
>TRBJ2-5|NA|few|TRBV6-2/TRBV6-3
CASTLAVQETQYF
TGTGCCAGCACTCTGGCGGTTCAAGAGACCCAGTACTTC
>TRBJ2-1|TRBD2|few|TRBV19
CASSISSGRRRNEQFF
TGTGCCAGTAGTATCTCTAGCGGGAGGCGAAGGAATGAGCAGTTCTTC
>TRBJ1-3|TRBD1|NA|TRBV7-9
CASSLSGTAHSILLTGNTIYF
TGTGCCAGCAGCTTATCCGGGACAGCTCATTCCATATTACTAACTGGAAACACCATATATTTT
>TRBJ2-1|NA|few|TRBV7-2
CASSGSERQFF
TGTGCCAGCAGCGGGTCGGAAAGGCAGTTCTTC
>TRBJ1-5|TRBD1|many|TRBV29-1
CSVLTGVGSQHF
TGCAGCGTCCTAACAGGGGTGGGGTCCCAGCATTTT
>TRBJ2-1|TRBD1|few|TRBV20-1
CSASDRGLSYNEQFF
TGCAGTGCTAGTGACAGGGGGCTGTCCTACAATGAGCAGTTCTTC
>TRBJ1-2|NA|NA|TRBV7-9
CASSLADSCGYTF
TGTGCCAGCAGCTTAGCGGACAGCTGTGGCTACACCTTC
>TRBJ2-7|NA|few|TRBV7-8
CASSLKWIGTDEQYF
TGTGCCAGCAGCTTAAAGTGGATCGGGACGGACGAGCAGTACTTC
>TRBJ2-7|NA|NA|TRBV7-8
CASSLPNKGWGDLLSYEQYF
TGTGCCAGCAGCTTACCCAATAAGGGGTGGGGCGACCTCCTCTCCTACGAGCAGTACTTC
>TRBJ2-1|NA|NA|TRBV6-1
CASSGWGQSRNEQFF
TGTGCCAGCAGCGGCTGGGGCCAGAGCAGGAATGAGCAGTTCTTC
>TRBJ2-1|NA|few|TRBV7-6
CASSFSGTGTYNEQFF
TGTGCCAGCAGCTTCTCCGGGACGGGGACCTACAATGAGCAGTTCTTC